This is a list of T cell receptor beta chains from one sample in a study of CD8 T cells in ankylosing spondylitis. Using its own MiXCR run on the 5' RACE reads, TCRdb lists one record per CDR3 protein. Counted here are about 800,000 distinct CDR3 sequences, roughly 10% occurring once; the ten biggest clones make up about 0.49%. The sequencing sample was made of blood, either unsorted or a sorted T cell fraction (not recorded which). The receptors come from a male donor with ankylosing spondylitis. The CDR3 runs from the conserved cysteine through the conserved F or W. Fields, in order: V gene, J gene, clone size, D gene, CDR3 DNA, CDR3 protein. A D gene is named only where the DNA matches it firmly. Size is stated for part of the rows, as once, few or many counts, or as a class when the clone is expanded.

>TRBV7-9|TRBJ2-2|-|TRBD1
TGTGCCAGGACGCGGCAGGGGGCGAACACCGGGGAGCTGTTTTTT
CARTRQGANTGELFF
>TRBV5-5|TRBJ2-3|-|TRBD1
TGTGCCAGCAGCCGGGGACAGCCAACAGATACGCAGTATTTT
CASSRGQPTDTQYF
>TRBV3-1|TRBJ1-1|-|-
TGTGCCAGCCGAGGGGCAGGGGTTACTGAAGCTTTCTTT
CASRGAGVTEAFF
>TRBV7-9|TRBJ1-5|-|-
TGTGCCAGCAGCTTAGACGGGGCCCATTCTCAGCCCCAGCATTTT
CASSLDGAHSQPQHF
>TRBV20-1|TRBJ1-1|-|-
TGCAGTGCCTCCGGGACGGATAACACTGAAGCTTTCTTT
CSASGTDNTEAFF
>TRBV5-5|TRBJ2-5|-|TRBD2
TGTGCCAGCAGCTTGGGCCCGGGAGGGCGAGAGACCCAGTACTTC
CASSLGPGGRETQYF
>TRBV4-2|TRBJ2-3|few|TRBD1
TGTGCCAGCAGCCCATGGGGACAGGGGGGAAGGACAGATACGCAGTATTTT
CASSPWGQGGRTDTQYF
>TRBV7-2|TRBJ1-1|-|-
TGTGCCAGCAGCTTATCGGAAGACACTGAAGCTTTCTTT
CASSLSEDTEAFF
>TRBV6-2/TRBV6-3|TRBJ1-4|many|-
TGTGCCAGCGGAAGAAGGTGGAGGGAAGAAAAACTGTTTTTT
CASGRRWREEKLFF
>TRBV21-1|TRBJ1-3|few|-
TGTGCCAGCAGCTTCCGGACAGGGTACTCTGGAAACACCATATATTTT
CASSFRTGYSGNTIYF
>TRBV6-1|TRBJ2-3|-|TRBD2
TGTGCCAGCAGATCGACTAGCGGAACCACAGATACGCAGTATTTT
CASRSTSGTTDTQYF
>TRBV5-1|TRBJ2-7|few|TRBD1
TGCGCCAGCAGCTTTAAACCGGGACAGGGGGCCTACGAGCAGTACTTC
CASSFKPGQGAYEQYF
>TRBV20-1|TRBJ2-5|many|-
TGCAGTGCTAGAAAAGGAGGAGTAGCCCAAGAGACCCAGTACTTC
CSARKGGVAQETQYF
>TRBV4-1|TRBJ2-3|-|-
TGCGCCAGCAGCCAAGGAAGAGGGCTAGGTGCAGATACGCAGTATTTT
CASSQGRGLGADTQYF
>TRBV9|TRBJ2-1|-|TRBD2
TGTGCCAGCAGCCCGGTTGGGGGGGCCTACAATGAGCAGTTCTTC
CASSPVGGAYNEQFF
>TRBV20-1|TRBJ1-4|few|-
TGCAGTGCTAGTTGGACCGCCCCTGAAAAACTGTTTTTT
CSASWTAPEKLFF
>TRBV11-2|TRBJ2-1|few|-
TGTGCCAGCAGCCGAGCCGGGACCAAGAACAATGAGCAGTTCTTC
CASSRAGTKNNEQFF
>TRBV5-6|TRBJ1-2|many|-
TGTGCCAGCAGCTTGGCCGGAGGGTCTGGCTACACCTTC
CASSLAGGSGYTF
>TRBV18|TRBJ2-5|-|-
TGTGCCAGCTCCCTAAGGCGGTACCAAGAGACCCAGTACTTC
CASSLRRYQETQYF
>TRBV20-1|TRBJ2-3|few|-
TGCAGTGCTGGCCGGAGACTGACAGATACGCAGTATTTT
CSAGRRLTDTQYF
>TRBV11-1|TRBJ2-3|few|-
TGTGCCAGCAGCTTCCCTTGGGGGATGGTCGGGCTAAACAGCACAGATACGCAGTATTTT
CASSFPWGMVGLNSTDTQYF
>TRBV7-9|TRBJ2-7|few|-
TGTGCCTCCGAGGATTCGGGGAAGGGGGAGGAGCAGTACTTC
CASEDSGKGEEQYF
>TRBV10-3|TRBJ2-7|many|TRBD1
TGTGCCATCAGTATGAACGTTCCGGGACAGGGTTACGAGCAGTACTTC
CAISMNVPGQGYEQYF